The sequence of this TCR beta chain was determined in a study of cytomegalovirus exposure and HLA in healthy donors. About the study: Earlier results showed approximately 110 million unique TCR beta sequences derived from some 180 million T cells.

This clone was seen a few times. Its antigen is undetermined. Study-wide findings and caveats: HLA allele associations emerged for some 16,000 TCR beta sequences in a later analysis, at 0.05 false discovery rate. Prior analysis indicated that the majority of TCR beta V segments exhibited productivity approximately 87% or approximately 30% of the time.

The PCR had 60 Vbeta and 13 Jbeta primers. The repertoire was sequenced with immunoSEQ multiplex PCR; TCRdb's copy has only in-frame clones and lacks some. This table has 50,000 to 60,000 clones, about three quarters appearing once. The CDR3 has 18 residues. CDR1 is LGHNA and CDR2 is YNFKEQ in the germline V gene. V gave up 1 base and J gave up 4 bases, with 20 bases separating them. The V gene is TRBV4-2, the J gene TRBJ2-1, with D perhaps TRBD1 (6 bases). The sample comprised PBMCs. This sequence originates from a woman aged 40 to 50 in good health and CMV-seropositive. CDR3 loop: CASSQGTPRGMGYNEQFF. For the CDR3, the DNA is TGTGCCAGCAGCCAAGGCACCCCCAGGGGAATGGGGTACAATGAGCAGTTCTTC.